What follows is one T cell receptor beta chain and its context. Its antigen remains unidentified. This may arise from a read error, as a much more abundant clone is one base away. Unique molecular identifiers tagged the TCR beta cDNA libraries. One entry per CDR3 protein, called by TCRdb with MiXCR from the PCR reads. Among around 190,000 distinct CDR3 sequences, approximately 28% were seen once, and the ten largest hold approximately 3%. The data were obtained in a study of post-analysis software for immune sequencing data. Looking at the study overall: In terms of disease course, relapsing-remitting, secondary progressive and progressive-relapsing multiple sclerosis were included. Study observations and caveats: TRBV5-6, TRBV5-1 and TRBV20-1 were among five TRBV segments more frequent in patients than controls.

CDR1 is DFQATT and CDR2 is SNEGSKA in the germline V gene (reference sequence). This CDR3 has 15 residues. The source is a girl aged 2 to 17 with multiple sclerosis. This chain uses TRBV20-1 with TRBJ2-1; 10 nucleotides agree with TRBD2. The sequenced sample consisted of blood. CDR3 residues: CGARDRRLAGVEQFF. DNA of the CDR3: TGCGGTGCTAGAGATCGTAGGCTAGCGGGAGTCGAGCAGTTCTTC.